The 22 T cell receptor beta chains in this list originate from one sample, sequenced in a study of shared clonotypes between healthy human individuals (dated by TCRdb to the early 2020s). CD8 naive samples were CD45RO-negative cells positively selected for CCR7, giving a CD45RA+CCR7+ population that excluded TemRA cells. Receptor libraries were prepared by the immunoSEQ multiplex PCR assay. What TCRdb holds here is the immuneACCESS table cut down to in-frame rearrangements. Part of the clones is not present; checked against another copy, under half of the missing clones reflect an unresolved V gene, and the others are unexplained. For this sample there are about 2 million clones; approximately 95% appear just once. Jointly, the top ten make up about 1.1% of the sample. The sequencing sample was made of naive CD8+ T cells sorted from blood. According to the study, the label for this sample's cell subset or site signals: CD45RA+CCR7+. The origin of the receptors is a man younger than 35 in good health.

This sequence joins TRBV7-9 and TRBJ2-5; the match to TRBD1 covers 8 bases. Per the germline V gene, CDR1 is SEHNR and CDR2 is FQNEAQ (reference sequence). V shed 5 bases, J shed 7 bases, and the junction held 6 bases outside the gene matches. The CDR3 runs 13 residues. The CDR3 reads CASSGTGGRTQYF. The CDR3 nucleotides read TGTGCCAGCAGCGGGACAGGCGGAAGGACCCAGTACTTC.

This clone has just one count. The gene calls are TRBV7-8 and TRBJ2-1, with TRBD1 matching over 9 bases. This CDR3 has 16 residues. The V and J ends lost 2 bases and 5 bases, in that order; junction bases with no gene match: 7. Germline CDR1 reads SGHVS; CDR2 reads FQNEAQ. The CDR3 DNA sequence: TGTGCCAGCAGCTTACCCGAAGGGACAGGGAACAATGAGCAGTTCTTC. Translation gives CASSLPEGTGNNEQFF.

V gene TRBV6-6 combines with J gene TRBJ2-5; D is ambiguous. Germline V gene sequence: CDR1 MNHNY, CDR2 SVGAGI (reference sequence). V lost 0 bases and J 5 bases, leaving 10 bases between the germline ends. The CDR3 spans 14 residues. CDR3 bases: TGTGCCAGCAGTTACTCGATGGAGCTGGAGACCCAGTACTTC. It yields the protein CASSYSMELETQYF.

The rearrangement joins TRBV25-1 to TRBJ1-1; D call uncertain. CDR3 size: 14 residues. V was trimmed by 8 bases and J by 0 bases, leaving 13 bases between them. Germline assignment: CDR1 MGHDK and CDR2 SYGVNS. DNA of the CDR3: TGTGCCAGCTCCCCCAGTACTGTGAACACTGAAGCTTTCTTT. This codes for CASSPSTVNTEAFF.

The J gene is TRBJ2-1, the V gene TRBV12-5; perhaps TRBD1 as D (6 bases). This CDR3 region has 14 residues. V was shortened by 5 bases and J by 8 bases, with 16 bases between the two germline ends. Germline assignment: CDR1 LGHNT and CDR2 FRNRAP. CDR3 region: CASGDGQIMHEQFF. In DNA form, the CDR3 reads TGTGCTAGTGGTGATGGACAGATAATGCATGAGCAGTTCTTC.

The chain recombines TRBV28 with TRBJ1-2; weak D call: TRBD1 (5 bases). Germline loops: CDR1 MDHEN, CDR2 SYDVKM. V gave up 3 bases and J gave up 2 bases, with 7 bases separating them. This CDR3 region has 13 residues. This CDR3 reads CASSLTENYGYTF. CDR3 coding DNA: TGTGCCAGCAGTTTGACAGAAAACTATGGCTACACCTTC.

The chain carries TRBV28 and TRBJ1-1, with TRBD1 as a possible D gene (5 bases). Germline V gene sequence: CDR1 MDHEN, CDR2 SYDVKM. CDR3 length equals 15 residues. Deletions cut 4 bases from V and 1 base from J, with 13 bases between. The CDR3 nucleotides read TGTGCCAGCAGTTACGACTGGGGGTCGAACACTGAAGCTTTCTTT. Amino acid sequence: CASSYDWGSNTEAFF.

The CDR3 is CATSRAEVIPPEQYF. The DNA of the CDR3 is TGTGCCACCAGCAGAGCGGAGGTAATCCCGCCCGAGCAGTACTTC. J is TRBJ2-7 and V is TRBV15; D perhaps matches TRBD2 (5 bases). This CDR3 is 15 amino acids long. Germline CDR1 reads LNHNV; CDR2 reads YYDKDF (reference sequence). V lost 1 base to trimming and J lost 6 bases, with 16 bases between them.

The rearrangement joins TRBV9 to TRBJ2-3, with D unresolved. Germline V CDR1 and CDR2: SGDLS, YYNGEE. With 4 bases removed from V and 2 bases from J, the gap between germline ends came to 14 bases. The CDR3 has 15 residues. The CDR3 bases are TGTGCCAGCAGCCCGGAAGACATGTACACAGATACGCAGTATTTT. This gives the protein CASSPEDMYTDTQYF.

V gene TRBV27 combines with J gene TRBJ2-7; D remains unclear. Trimming took 6 bases from V and 3 from J, leaving 18 bases between them. This CDR3 comprises 15 residues. Germline V lookup: CDR1 MNHEY, CDR2 SMNVEV (reference sequence). DNA for the CDR3: TGTGCCAGCAGCCACGGGTCCAGCCCCGACTACGAGCAGTACTTC. Amino acid sequence: CASSHGSSPDYEQYF.

The chain combines TRBV27 with TRBJ2-1; 8 bases agree with TRBD2. The CDR3 runs to 15 residues. Trimming cost V 5 bases and J 5 bases; bases outside gene matches: 8. Germline CDR1 is MNHEY and CDR2 is SMNVEV (reference sequence). CDR3 in DNA: TGTGCCAGCAGTCCCCTCGGGGGGGGCAACAATGAGCAGTTCTTC. Protein product: CASSPLGGGNNEQFF.

On this clone: Additional DNA sequences in this sample encode the identical CDR3. The rearrangement uses TRBV6-5 and TRBJ1-4, with D possibly being TRBD1 (5 bases). CDR1 is MNHEY, CDR2 SVGAGI, per germline. The CDR3 contains 15 residues. With 0 bases removed from V and 3 bases from J, the gap between germline ends came to 8 bases. CDR3 protein: CASSYSGGSNEKLFF. CDR3 DNA sequence: TGTGCCAGCAGTTACTCGGGGGGGTCTAATGAAAAACTGTTTTTT.

This rearrangement joins TRBV20-1 to TRBJ1-6; D not certain. Germline lookup yields CDR1 DFQATT and CDR2 SNEGSKA (reference sequence). The germline V and J ends were trimmed by 5 bases and 12 bases, with 8 bases remaining between them. This CDR3 contains 10 residues. Written as DNA, the CDR3 is TGCAGTGCTGATAAAATACCCCTCCACTTT. Residues: CSADKIPLHF.

The chain employs TRBV7-9 and TRBJ2-1; possibly TRBD2 for D (6 bases). The length of the CDR3 is 15 residues. The ends were cut back, 4 bases at V and 6 bases at J, with 16 bases in the middle. Germline V gene data show CDR1 as SEHNR and CDR2 as FQNEAQ (reference sequence). As DNA, the CDR3 is TGTGCCAGCAGCTCCGGACTACCTCCCGGCAATGAGCAGTTCTTC. Its translation is CASSSGLPPGNEQFF.

This clone was observed a single time. The sample holds other DNA sequences that translate to the same CDR3. The V and J genes are TRBV5-1 and TRBJ1-1; D unresolved. Germline CDR1 is SGHRS and CDR2 is YFSETQ. The CDR3 extends over 14 amino acids. The germline V and J ends were trimmed by 0 bases and 2 bases, with 8 bases remaining between them. The DNA of the CDR3 is TGCGCCAGCAGCTTGGAGTACCTCAACACTGAAGCTTTCTTT. Translation gives CASSLEYLNTEAFF.

J is TRBJ2-3 and V is TRBV28; TRBD1 matches 7 bases. V lost 6 bases and J lost 5; bases outside the gene matches: 8. Germline V CDR1 and CDR2: MDHEN, SYDVKM. This CDR3 has 14 residues. CDR3 sequence reads: CASRWDSREDTQYF. The CDR3, as DNA: TGTGCCAGCAGATGGGACAGCAGGGAAGATACGCAGTATTTT.

The chain uses TRBV9 and TRBJ2-2; D unresolved. Germline assignment: CDR1 SGDLS and CDR2 YYNGEE. This CDR3 region has 14 residues. V was shortened by 6 bases and J by 1 base, with 10 bases between the two germline ends. DNA of the CDR3: TGTGCCAGCACCATAGGACGGAACACCGGGGAGCTGTTTTTT. Amino acid sequence: CASTIGRNTGELFF.

With respect to this clone: The sample contains more than one DNA sequence encoding this CDR3. This chain uses TRBV27 with TRBJ2-7; 9 bases fit TRBD1. Germline V gene sequence: CDR1 MNHEY, CDR2 SMNVEV (reference sequence). V dropped 5 bases and J dropped 3; count of bases not matched to a gene: 2. The CDR3 spans 13 residues. For the CDR3, the DNA is TGTGCCAGCAGTGTGACAGGGGGCTACGAGCAGTACTTC. It codes for CASSVTGGYEQYF.

The chain uses TRBV9 and TRBJ1-2; 9 positions match TRBD1. Germline trimming cut 3 bases from V and 4 bases from J; bases unmatched to any gene: 7. CDR3 length equals 15 residues. Germline V gene data show CDR1 as SGDLS and CDR2 as YYNGEE. The DNA of the CDR3 is TGTGCCAGCAGCGCGGAACAGGGGGCGCCCTATGGCTACACCTTC. Its protein is CASSAEQGAPYGYTF.

The CDR3 spells CASGLADYEQYF. CDR3 in DNA: TGTGCCAGCGGACTAGCGGATTACGAGCAGTACTTC. This chain joins TRBV6-5 and TRBJ2-7; 10 bases are shared with TRBD2. Germline V CDR1 and CDR2: MNHEY, SVGAGI. This CDR3 region has 12 residues. After removal of 8 bases from V and 4 bases from J, the junction contained 2 bases not matched to a gene.

The chain carries TRBV7-6 and TRBJ2-7; D is perhaps TRBD1 (6 bases). V dropped 1 base and J dropped 1 base, with 11 bases sitting between them. Germline V gene sequence: CDR1 SGHVS, CDR2 FNYEAQ. This CDR3 region has 15 residues. CDR3 amino acids: CASSLEQGLSYEQYF. The CDR3 region has the DNA TGTGCCAGCAGCTTAGAACAGGGCCTTTCCTACGAGCAGTACTTC.

The rearrangement links TRBV2 to TRBJ2-1; D gene ambiguous. The germline gives CDR1 SNHLY, CDR2 FYNNEI. This CDR3 region has 15 residues. The V end lost 4 bases, the J end lost 1 base, and 11 bases lay between the germline ends. CDR3 sequence (DNA): TGTGCCAGCAGTGCGTCTATTTCTTCCTACAATGAGCAGTTCTTC. As protein: CASSASISSYNEQFF.